These 5 T cell receptor beta chains were all obtained from the same sample, sequenced in a study of identical twins. TCRdb used MiXCR to reprocess the 5' RACE reads, holding one entry per CDR3 protein. The table lists around 690,000 distinct CDR3 sequences, 21% of them singletons. Another study also made use of these data, one on T cells expressing NK-cell markers.

Source material: PBMCs. These receptors were collected from a woman aged 18-35 years in good health.

This clonotype was observed a few times. The chain employs TRBV5-1 and TRBJ2-2; 13 positions agree with TRBD2. Per germline, CDR1 SGHRS and CDR2 YFSETQ. V was pared by 4 bases and J by 7 bases, with 7 bases of the junction left unmatched. This CDR3 has 16 residues. Here the CDR3 reads CASSTTSGRAIGELFF. DNA for the CDR3: TGCGCCAGCAGCACTACTAGCGGGAGGGCCATCGGGGAGCTGTTTTTT.

This clonotype was observed a handful of times. V usage is TRBV12-3 or TRBV12-4 and J usage is TRBJ1-2; perhaps TRBD1 as D (6 bases). Trimming cost V 3 bases and J 6 bases, with 11 bases left between them. This CDR3 is built from 13 residues. The CDR3 DNA follows: TGTGCCAGCAGTTTTCTGGGGGCGGATGGCTACACCTTC. It specifies CASSFLGADGYTF.

The chain links TRBV11-2 to TRBJ2-1; unclear D gene. From germline, CDR1 is SGHAT and CDR2 FQNNGV. V lost 2 bases and J 5 bases, leaving 7 bases between the germline ends. This CDR3 comprises 13 residues. CDR3 region: CASSLRYDNEQFF. CDR3 bases: TGTGCCAGCAGCTTACGGTATGACAATGAGCAGTTCTTC.

The chain links TRBV5-1 to TRBJ2-5; TRBD2 matches 7 bases. V dropped 0 bases and J dropped 8; count of bases not matched to a gene: 7. The CDR3 runs to 14 residues. In germline, CDR1 is SGHRS, CDR2 YFSETQ. This CDR3 reads CASSLAGGLDTQYF. In nucleotides, the CDR3 is TGCGCCAGCAGCTTGGCCGGAGGACTAGATACCCAGTACTTC.

The gene calls are TRBV20-1 and TRBJ2-3, with 7 bases lining up with TRBD2. This CDR3 is built from 16 residues. Trimming at V came to 0 bases and at J to 4 bases, leaving 10 bases not matched to a gene. Germline V lookup: CDR1 DFQATT, CDR2 SNEGSKA (reference sequence). CDR3 bases: TGCAGTGCTAGAGACCTCCTCGCGGGGGTAGCAGATACGCAGTATTTT. Protein: CSARDLLAGVADTQYF.